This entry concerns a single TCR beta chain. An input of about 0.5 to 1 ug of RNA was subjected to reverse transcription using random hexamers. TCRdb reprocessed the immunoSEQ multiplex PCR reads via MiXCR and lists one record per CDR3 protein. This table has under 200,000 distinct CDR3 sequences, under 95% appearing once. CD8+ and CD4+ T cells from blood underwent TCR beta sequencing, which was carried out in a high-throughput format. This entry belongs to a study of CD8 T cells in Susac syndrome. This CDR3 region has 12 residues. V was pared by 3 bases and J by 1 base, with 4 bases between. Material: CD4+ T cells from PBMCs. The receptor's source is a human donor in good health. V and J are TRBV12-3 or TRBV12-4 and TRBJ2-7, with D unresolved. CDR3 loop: CASSLESYEQYF. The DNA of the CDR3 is TGTGCCAGCAGTTTGGAGTCCTACGAGCAGTACTTC.